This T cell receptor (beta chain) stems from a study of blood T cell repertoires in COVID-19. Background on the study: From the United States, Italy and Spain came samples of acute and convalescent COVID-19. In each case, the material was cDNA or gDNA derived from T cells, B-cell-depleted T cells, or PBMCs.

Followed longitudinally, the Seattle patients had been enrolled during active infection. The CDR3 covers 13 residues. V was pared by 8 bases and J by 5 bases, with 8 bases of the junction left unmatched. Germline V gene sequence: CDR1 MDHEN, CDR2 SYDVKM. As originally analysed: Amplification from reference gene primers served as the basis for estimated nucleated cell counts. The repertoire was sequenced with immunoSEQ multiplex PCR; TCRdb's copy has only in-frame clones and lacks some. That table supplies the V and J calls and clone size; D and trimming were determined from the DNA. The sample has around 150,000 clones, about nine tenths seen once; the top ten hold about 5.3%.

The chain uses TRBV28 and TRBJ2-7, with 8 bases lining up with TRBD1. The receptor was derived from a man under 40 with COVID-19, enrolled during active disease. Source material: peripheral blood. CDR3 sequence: CASVGRGRDEQYF. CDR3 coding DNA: TGTGCCAGCGTCGGCAGGGGGCGGGACGAGCAGTACTTC.